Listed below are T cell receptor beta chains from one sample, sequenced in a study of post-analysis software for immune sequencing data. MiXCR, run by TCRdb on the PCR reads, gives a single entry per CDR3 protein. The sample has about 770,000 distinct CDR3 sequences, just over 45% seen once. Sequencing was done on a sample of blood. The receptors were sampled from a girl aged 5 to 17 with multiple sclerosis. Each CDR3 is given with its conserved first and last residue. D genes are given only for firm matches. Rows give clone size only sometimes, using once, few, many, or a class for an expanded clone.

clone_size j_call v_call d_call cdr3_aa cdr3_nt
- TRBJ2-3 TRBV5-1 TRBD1 CASSRRTGTSTDTQYF TGCGCCAGCAGCCGCCGGACAGGGACCAGCACAGATACGCAGTATTTT
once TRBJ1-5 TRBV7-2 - CASSLGYANQPQHF TGTGCCAGCAGCTTAGGGTACGCAAATCAGCCCCAGCATTTT
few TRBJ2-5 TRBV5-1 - CASSGTSETQYF TGCGCCAGCAGCGGGACTTCTGAGACCCAGTACTTC
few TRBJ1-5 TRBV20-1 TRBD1 CSAKDRDQPQHF TGCAGTGCCAAGGACAGGGATCAGCCCCAGCATTTT
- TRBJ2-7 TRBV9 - CASSVGSGNSYEQYF TGTGCCAGCAGCGTAGGGTCCGGGAACTCCTACGAGCAGTACTTC
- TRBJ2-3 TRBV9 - CASSVGRPGEGADTQYF TGTGCCAGCAGCGTAGGTCGTCCGGGAGAAGGGGCAGATACGCAGTATTTT
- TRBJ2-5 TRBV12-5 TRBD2 CASGLVLGSGIAETQYF TGTGCTAGTGGTTTGGTACTCGGTAGCGGGATCGCGGAGACCCAGTACTTC
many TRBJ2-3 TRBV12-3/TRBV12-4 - CASSFGDTQYF TGTGCCAGCAGCTTTGGGGATACGCAGTATTTT
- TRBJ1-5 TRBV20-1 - CSARDGTAEYSNQPQHF TGCAGTGCTAGAGATGGCACAGCCGAATATAGCAATCAGCCCCAGCATTTT
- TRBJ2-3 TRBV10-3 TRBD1 CAIGQAPDTQYF TGTGCCATTGGACAGGCCCCAGATACGCAGTATTTT
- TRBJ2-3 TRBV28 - CASNSGQGGLAGADTQYF TGTGCCAGCAACTCGGGACAGGGGGGACTAGCGGGTGCGGATACGCAGTATTTT
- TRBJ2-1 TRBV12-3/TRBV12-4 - CASSPTLGGDVYNEQFF TGTGCCAGCAGTCCTACCCTAGGGGGAGATGTCTACAATGAGCAGTTCTTC
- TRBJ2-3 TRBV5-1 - CASSLDRGVPSTDTQYF TGCGCCAGCAGCTTGGATCGGGGAGTCCCGAGCACAGATACGCAGTATTTT
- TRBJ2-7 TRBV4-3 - CASSKSTGYDEQYF TGCGCCAGCAGCAAGTCTACAGGGTATGACGAGCAGTACTTC
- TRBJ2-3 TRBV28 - CASDRSRTDTQYF TGTGCCAGCGACAGGTCCCGCACAGATACGCAGTATTTT
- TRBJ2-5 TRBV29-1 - CSVLGWLGPKDQYF TGCAGCGTCCTAGGCTGGCTAGGCCCCAAGGACCAGTACTTC
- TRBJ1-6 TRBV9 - CASSVAGDSPLHF TGTGCCAGCAGCGTAGCTGGGGATTCACCCCTCCACTTT
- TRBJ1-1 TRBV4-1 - CASSQDFPQVDEAFF TGCGCCAGCAGCCAAGATTTCCCCCAGGTGGATGAAGCTTTCTTT
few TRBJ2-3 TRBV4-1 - CASSQVRGTESTDTQYF TGCGCCAGCAGCCAAGTTAGGGGGACTGAAAGCACAGATACGCAGTATTTT
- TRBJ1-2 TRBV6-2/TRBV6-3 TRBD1 CASTGDRRSPGYTF TGTGCCAGCACCGGGGACAGGAGGTCCCCTGGCTACACCTTC
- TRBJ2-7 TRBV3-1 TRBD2 CASSPSRGGGSYEQYF TGTGCCAGCAGCCCCTCCCGGGGCGGGGGCTCCTACGAGCAGTACTTC
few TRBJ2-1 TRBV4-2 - CASSLGGTPNEQFF TGTGCCAGCAGCCTTGGCGGGACTCCAAATGAGCAGTTCTTC
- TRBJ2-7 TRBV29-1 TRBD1 CSVVGTGKYEQYF TGCAGCGTTGTCGGGACAGGGAAATACGAGCAGTACTTC